This paragraph reports one TCR beta chain. These data come from a study of cytomegalovirus exposure and HLA in healthy donors. This PCR relied on a set of 60 Vbeta primers and 13 Jbeta primers. Produced via immunoSEQ multiplex PCR; TCRdb's table is partial and in-frame only. The sample has 150,000 or so clones, about 74% seen once. Trimming shortened V by 1 base and J by 6 bases, and 9 bases separated the two germline ends. CDR1 and CDR2 (germline): KGHSH, LQKENI. This CDR3 spans 14 amino acids. The chain employs TRBV18 and TRBJ1-4; a possible D gene is TRBD1 (5 bases). The sequenced material came from PBMCs. The TCR comes from a woman in her thirties or forties in good health and CMV-seronegative. CDR3 sequence (DNA): TGTGCCAGCTCACCACAGGGGATTGATGAAAAACTGTTTTTT. This encodes CASSPQGIDEKLFF.